The rows below give T cell receptor beta chains drawn from one sample of a study of blood T cells in healthy people across ages. TCRdb re-analysed the 5' RACE reads in MiXCR, keeping a single row per CDR3 protein. The sample contains hundreds of thousands of distinct CDR3 sequences, over 40% of which appear only once. Sequencing was performed on blood. These receptors were taken from an older man in good health. Each CDR3 is given with its conserved first and last residue. A D gene is named only where the DNA matches it firmly. Some rows mark clone size as missing; the rest say once, few, many or name a class of expanded clone.

d_call: TRBD1; clone_size: .; j_call: TRBJ1-5; cdr3_length: 15; v_call: TRBV5-1; cdr3_aa: CASSAGQGGNQPQHF; cdr3_nt: TGCGCCAGCAGCGCTGGACAGGGCGGCAATCAGCCCCAGCATTTT
d_call: .; clone_size: .; j_call: TRBJ2-5; cdr3_length: 13; v_call: TRBV6-2/TRBV6-3; cdr3_aa: CASRSGTEETQYF; cdr3_nt: TGTGCCAGCAGATCCGGGACGGAGGAGACCCAGTACTTC
d_call: .; clone_size: few; j_call: TRBJ2-5; cdr3_length: 15; v_call: TRBV11-3; cdr3_aa: CASSQSPGPTETQYF; cdr3_nt: TGTGCCAGCAGCCAAAGTCCGGGGCCTACAGAGACCCAGTACTTC
d_call: .; clone_size: .; j_call: TRBJ1-6; cdr3_length: 13; v_call: TRBV5-1; cdr3_aa: CASSFGQGSPLHF; cdr3_nt: TGCGCCAGCAGCTTCGGGCAGGGATCACCCCTCCACTTT
d_call: TRBD2; clone_size: .; j_call: TRBJ2-5; cdr3_length: 14; v_call: TRBV5-1; cdr3_aa: CASSISGSQETQYF; cdr3_nt: TGCGCCAGCAGCATTAGCGGGAGCCAAGAGACCCAGTACTTC
d_call: .; clone_size: .; j_call: TRBJ1-6; cdr3_length: 16; v_call: TRBV7-9; cdr3_aa: CASSLATGNYNSPLHF; cdr3_nt: TGTGCCAGCAGCTTAGCGACAGGAAATTATAATTCACCCCTCCACTTT
d_call: .; clone_size: .; j_call: TRBJ2-7; cdr3_length: 16; v_call: TRBV5-1; cdr3_aa: CASTNPKGEGPYEQYF; cdr3_nt: TGCGCCAGCACCAACCCAAAGGGGGAGGGACCCTACGAGCAGTACTTC
d_call: .; clone_size: .; j_call: TRBJ2-3; cdr3_length: 13; v_call: TRBV20-1; cdr3_aa: CSARPDDTDTQYF; cdr3_nt: TGCAGTGCTAGACCGGACGACACAGATACGCAGTATTTT
d_call: .; clone_size: many; j_call: TRBJ2-5; cdr3_length: 12; v_call: TRBV29-1; cdr3_aa: CSVVEGGETQYF; cdr3_nt: TGCAGCGTTGTCGAGGGTGGTGAGACCCAGTACTTC
d_call: .; clone_size: .; j_call: TRBJ2-1; cdr3_length: 17; v_call: TRBV24-1; cdr3_aa: CATPGDKRQGFYNEQFF; cdr3_nt: TGTGCCACACCCGGGGACAAGAGGCAGGGATTCTACAATGAGCAGTTCTTC
d_call: TRBD1; clone_size: once; j_call: TRBJ1-6; cdr3_length: 14; v_call: TRBV19; cdr3_aa: CASSRADRVSHLHF; cdr3_nt: TGTGCCAGTAGTAGGGCGGACAGGGTCTCACACCTCCACTTT
d_call: .; clone_size: .; j_call: TRBJ1-3; cdr3_length: 17; v_call: TRBV7-2; cdr3_aa: CASSPGWGGFSGNTIYF; cdr3_nt: TGTGCCAGCAGCCCCGGTTGGGGGGGTTTCTCTGGAAACACCATATATTTT
d_call: .; clone_size: many; j_call: TRBJ2-4; cdr3_length: 12; v_call: TRBV29-1; cdr3_aa: CSVELAKNIQYF; cdr3_nt: TGCAGCGTTGAGCTGGCCAAAAACATTCAGTACTTC
d_call: .; clone_size: few; j_call: TRBJ2-7; cdr3_length: 16; v_call: TRBV3-1; cdr3_aa: CASSQELRVPPYEQYF; cdr3_nt: TGTGCCAGCAGCCAAGAGCTGCGGGTCCCTCCCTACGAGCAGTACTTC
d_call: TRBD2; clone_size: .; j_call: TRBJ2-3; cdr3_length: 18; v_call: TRBV11-2; cdr3_aa: CASSLGRTSGRGTDTQYF; cdr3_nt: TGTGCCAGCAGCTTAGGACGGACTAGCGGGAGAGGTACAGATACGCAGTATTTT
d_call: .; clone_size: few; j_call: TRBJ2-6; cdr3_length: 16; v_call: TRBV6-6; cdr3_aa: CASNPNRRSGANVLTF; cdr3_nt: TGTGCCAGCAATCCAAACAGGCGTTCTGGGGCCAACGTCCTGACTTTC
d_call: .; clone_size: .; j_call: TRBJ2-3; cdr3_length: 12; v_call: TRBV7-9; cdr3_aa: CASSTLGDTQYF; cdr3_nt: TGTGCCAGCAGCACCCTGGGGGATACGCAGTATTTT
d_call: .; clone_size: .; j_call: TRBJ2-5; cdr3_length: 14; v_call: TRBV7-2; cdr3_aa: CASSKAGRAETQYF; cdr3_nt: TGTGCCAGCAGCAAGGCCGGCCGGGCAGAGACCCAGTACTTC
d_call: .; clone_size: .; j_call: TRBJ1-6; cdr3_length: 15; v_call: TRBV28; cdr3_aa: CASSPRAAMNSPLHF; cdr3_nt: TGTGCCAGCAGTCCCAGGGCAGCCATGAATTCACCCCTCCACTTT
d_call: .; clone_size: few; j_call: TRBJ2-7; cdr3_length: 15; v_call: TRBV28; cdr3_aa: CASSLGTGLGYEQYF; cdr3_nt: TGTGCCAGCAGTTTGGGAACAGGGTTAGGGTACGAGCAGTACTTC
d_call: TRBD2; clone_size: .; j_call: TRBJ2-5; cdr3_length: 14; v_call: TRBV7-2; cdr3_aa: CASSLAGLAEKQYF; cdr3_nt: TGTGCCAGCAGCTTAGCGGGGCTAGCGGAAAAGCAGTACTTC
d_call: .; clone_size: .; j_call: TRBJ1-1; cdr3_length: 14; v_call: TRBV7-2; cdr3_aa: CASSLGGSYSEAFF; cdr3_nt: TGTGCCAGCAGCTTAGGCGGCAGTTACTCTGAAGCTTTCTTT
d_call: .; clone_size: .; j_call: TRBJ1-1; cdr3_length: 12; v_call: TRBV7-9; cdr3_aa: CASSPEATEAFF; cdr3_nt: TGTGCCAGCAGCCCCGAGGCCACTGAAGCTTTCTTT
d_call: TRBD2; clone_size: .; j_call: TRBJ2-3; cdr3_length: 16; v_call: TRBV7-2; cdr3_aa: CASSLVTSGSTDTQYF; cdr3_nt: TGTGCCAGCAGCTTAGTGACTAGCGGGAGTACAGATACGCAGTATTTT
d_call: TRBD2; clone_size: .; j_call: TRBJ2-1; cdr3_length: 16; v_call: TRBV2; cdr3_aa: CASSDKGLAAYNEQFF; cdr3_nt: TGTGCCAGCAGCGATAAGGGACTAGCAGCCTACAATGAGCAGTTCTTC
d_call: TRBD1; clone_size: .; j_call: TRBJ1-2; cdr3_length: 12; v_call: TRBV20-1; cdr3_aa: CSAPQGAKGYTF; cdr3_nt: TGCAGTGCTCCACAGGGGGCTAAGGGCTACACCTTC
d_call: TRBD2; clone_size: .; j_call: TRBJ2-5; cdr3_length: 17; v_call: TRBV20-1; cdr3_aa: CSARDQGNSGGQETQYF; cdr3_nt: TGCAGTGCTAGAGATCAGGGAAATAGCGGGGGGCAAGAGACCCAGTACTTC
d_call: .; clone_size: .; j_call: TRBJ2-6; cdr3_length: 15; v_call: TRBV11-2; cdr3_aa: CASSRNRAGANVLTF; cdr3_nt: TGTGCCAGCAGCCGAAACAGGGCAGGAGCCAACGTCCTGACTTTC
d_call: TRBD2; clone_size: .; j_call: TRBJ2-3; cdr3_length: 19; v_call: TRBV4-2; cdr3_aa: CASSPQGLAGPSRADTQYF; cdr3_nt: TGTGCCAGCAGCCCCCAGGGACTAGCGGGGCCGTCTCGCGCAGATACGCAGTATTTT
d_call: TRBD2; clone_size: .; j_call: TRBJ2-3; cdr3_length: 16; v_call: TRBV6-2/TRBV6-3; cdr3_aa: CASSSLAPGGTDTQYF; cdr3_nt: TGTGCCAGCAGCTCCCTGGCCCCGGGAGGGACAGATACGCAGTATTTT
d_call: .; clone_size: .; j_call: TRBJ2-1; cdr3_length: 17; v_call: TRBV15; cdr3_aa: CATSRDPPGGFYNEQFF; cdr3_nt: TGTGCCACCAGCAGAGACCCGCCAGGGGGGTTCTACAATGAGCAGTTCTTC
d_call: .; clone_size: few; j_call: TRBJ1-1; cdr3_length: 9; v_call: TRBV30; cdr3_aa: CAWRPEAFF; cdr3_nt: TGTGCCTGGAGGCCTGAAGCTTTCTTT
d_call: .; clone_size: many; j_call: TRBJ1-2; cdr3_length: 15; v_call: TRBV7-9; cdr3_aa: CASSLASGFRYGYTF; cdr3_nt: TGTGCCAGCAGCTTAGCGAGCGGGTTTAGGTATGGCTACACCTTC
d_call: .; clone_size: few; j_call: TRBJ2-3; cdr3_length: 16; v_call: TRBV7-9; cdr3_aa: CASILKGGASIDTQYF; cdr3_nt: TGTGCCAGCATCCTTAAGGGCGGGGCCTCGATAGATACGCAGTATTTT
d_call: .; clone_size: many; j_call: TRBJ1-5; cdr3_length: 13; v_call: TRBV7-2; cdr3_aa: CASSRGLNQPQHF; cdr3_nt: TGTGCCAGCAGTAGGGGACTTAATCAGCCCCAGCATTTT
d_call: .; clone_size: few; j_call: TRBJ2-4; cdr3_length: 13; v_call: TRBV7-2; cdr3_aa: CASSGGAKNIQYF; cdr3_nt: TGTGCCAGTTCTGGAGGGGCCAAAAACATTCAGTACTTC
d_call: .; clone_size: few; j_call: TRBJ2-5; cdr3_length: 13; v_call: TRBV12-3/TRBV12-4; cdr3_aa: CASSYTGGETQYF; cdr3_nt: TGTGCCAGCAGTTACACGGGCGGGGAGACCCAGTACTTC
d_call: .; clone_size: .; j_call: TRBJ2-1; cdr3_length: 15; v_call: TRBV11-1; cdr3_aa: CASSLGQTSYDEQFF; cdr3_nt: TGTGCCAGCAGCTTGGGGCAGACCTCCTACGATGAGCAGTTCTTC